The 18 T cell receptor beta chains below were found in one sample sequenced in a study of shared clonotypes between healthy human individuals. Some clones are missing from TCRdb's copy, which holds only in-frame ones; the method was immunoSEQ multiplex PCR. The repertoire holds roughly 2.2 million clones, with 85% to 95% as singletons. Input material: naive CD4+ T cells from PBMCs. The sample's subset: CD45RA+ positively selected. The receptors originated from a young man in good health. Some clones in this sample may be carry-over from other donors' samples.

The genes are TRBV11-2 and TRBJ2-7; the D gene is possibly TRBD2 (6 bases). This CDR3 comprises 13 residues. V dropped 6 bases and J dropped 0 bases, with 9 bases sitting between them. Germline values: CDR1 SGHAT, CDR2 FQNNGV. The CDR3 protein is CASRYSGSYEQYF. Here the CDR3 DNA reads TGTGCCAGCAGATATAGCGGCTCCTACGAGCAGTACTTC.

This clone was picked up a small number of times. This rearrangement joins TRBV5-1 to TRBJ1-1; TRBD1 matches 9 bases. Germline V gives CDR1 SGHRS, CDR2 YFSETQ. V lost 4 bases and J lost 8; bases outside the gene matches: 9. The CDR3 is made up of 14 amino acids. CDR3 amino acids: CASSRQGDSWEAFF. The CDR3 region has the DNA TGCGCCAGCAGCCGACAGGGGGATTCTTGGGAAGCTTTCTTT.

About this clone itself: The identical CDR3 is also encoded by other nucleotide sequences in the sample. The chain employs TRBV10-3 and TRBJ2-7, with unresolved D. This CDR3 is 13 amino acids long. The V and J ends lost 2 bases and 3 bases respectively, with 8 bases between them. Germline CDR1 ENHRY, CDR2 SYGVKD. The CDR3 here is CAISEGSSYEQYF. The DNA of the CDR3 is TGTGCCATCAGTGAGGGTAGCAGCTACGAGCAGTACTTC.

V usage is TRBV27 and J usage is TRBJ2-7; 10 nucleotides line up with TRBD1. Germline values: CDR1 MNHEY, CDR2 SMNVEV (reference sequence). V lost 2 bases to trimming and J lost 7 bases; unmatched junction nucleotides: 5. The CDR3 consists of 14 residues. CDR3 residues: CASSLRTGGGEQYF. The CDR3 DNA sequence: TGTGCCAGCAGTTTACGGACAGGGGGTGGGGAGCAGTACTTC.

This sequence joins TRBV7-3 and TRBJ2-1; 7 nucleotides match TRBD2. The CDR3 contains 16 residues. The germline V gene encodes CDR1 SGHTA and CDR2 FQGTGA. J gave up 0 bases and V 5 bases, and 7 bases lay outside the gene matches. The CDR3 bases are TGTGCCAGCAGCGACCGGCGGGGGAGCTCCTACAATGAGCAGTTCTTC. Translated, it gives CASSDRRGSSYNEQFF.

The rearrangement joins TRBV28 to TRBJ1-4, with no clear D. Deletions cut 4 bases from V and 5 bases from J, with 20 bases between. The CDR3 runs 17 residues. Germline V gene data show CDR1 as MDHEN and CDR2 as SYDVKM. The CDR3 loop is CASSSKYPGPLNEKLFF. The CDR3, as DNA: TGTGCCAGCAGTTCTAAGTATCCTGGCCCCTTGAATGAAAAACTGTTTTTT.

The chain employs TRBV18 and TRBJ1-4, with D unclear. Germline V gene data show CDR1 as KGHSH and CDR2 as LQKENI. The V end lost 1 base, the J end lost 3 bases, and 6 bases lay between the germline ends. This CDR3 is 14 amino acids long. CDR3 sequence (DNA): TGTGCCAGCTCACCACAAAGTTCTAATGAAAAACTGTTTTTT. Its protein is CASSPQSSNEKLFF. The complete variable domain, with remaining parts taken from reference TRBV18 and TRBJ1-4, reads NAGVMQNPRHLVRRRGQEARLRCSPMKGHSHVYWYRQLPEEGLKFMVYLQKENIIDESGMPKERFSAEFPKEGPSILRIQQVVRGDSAAYFCASSPQSSNEKLFFGSGTQLSVL.

CDR3 region: CASSFSRTGDNEQFF. The DNA for the CDR3 is TGTGCCAGCAGCTTTTCGCGGACAGGGGACAATGAGCAGTTCTTC. The chain is built from TRBV11-1 and TRBJ2-1; TRBD1 matches 9 bases. Trimming at V came to 3 bases and at J to 5 bases, leaving 5 bases not matched to a gene. The CDR3 runs 15 residues. CDR1 and CDR2 (germline): SGHAT, FQDESV (reference sequence).

This chain joins TRBV27 and TRBJ2-7; no clear D gene. Trimming took 5 bases from V and 2 from J, leaving 13 bases between them. CDR1 MNHEY and CDR2 SMNVEV come from the germline V gene (reference sequence). The length of the CDR3 is 14 residues. The DNA of the CDR3 is TGTGCCAGCAGTCTAAAAGACGGACCCTACGAGCAGTACTTC. The encoded protein is CASSLKDGPYEQYF.

Here the CDR3 reads CASTPVEANYGYTF. CDR3 nucleotides: TGTGCCAGCACCCCGGTAGAAGCTAACTATGGCTACACCTTC. This sequence joins TRBV6-1 and TRBJ1-2, with D unresolved. The germline gives CDR1 MNHNS, CDR2 SASEGT. The CDR3 extends over 14 amino acids. V was cut by 7 bases and J by 0 bases, with 12 bases left in between.

The V and J genes are TRBV7-2 and TRBJ2-7; D remains ambiguous. The CDR3 sequence is 13 residues long. V was pared by 4 bases and J by 0 bases, with 7 bases between. The V gene's germline CDR1 is SGHTA and CDR2 FQGNSA. CDR3 coding DNA: TGTGCCAGCAGCTCCCTAAGCTCCTACGAGCAGTACTTC. Amino acids: CASSSLSSYEQYF.

This chain links TRBV28 with TRBJ2-2; D might be TRBD1 (6 bases). The germline V and J ends were trimmed by 10 bases and 1 base, with 22 bases remaining between them. Germline assignment: CDR1 MDHEN and CDR2 SYDVKM. The CDR3 covers 17 residues. The DNA of the CDR3 is TGTGCCACCAACCTATCAGGAAGGGGACAGAACACCGGGGAGCTGTTTTTT. Translated: CATNLSGRGQNTGELFF. Drawing the rest from reference TRBV28 and TRBJ2-2, the complete variable domain is DVKVTQSSRYLVKRTGEKVFLECVQDMDHENMFWYRQDPGLGLRLIYFSYDVKMKEKGDIPEGYSVSREKKERFSLILESASTNQTSMYLCATNLSGRGQNTGELFFGEGSRLTVL.

J is TRBJ1-1 and V is TRBV15; D ambiguous. This CDR3 spans 13 amino acids. The V gene lost 0 bases and the J gene lost 7 bases, with 9 bases spanning the gap. The germline V gene has CDR1 LNHNV and CDR2 YYDKDF (reference sequence). The CDR3 bases are TGTGCCACCAGCAGAGATCGGACGGATGAAGCTTTCTTT. Translated: CATSRDRTDEAFF.

The chain employs TRBV11-2 and TRBJ1-1; D call uncertain. The CDR3 totals 15 residues. V was cut by 0 bases and J by 1 base, with 9 bases left in between. The germline V gene has CDR1 SGHAT and CDR2 FQNNGV. CDR3 DNA sequence: TGTGCCAGCAGCTTAGATACAGCCCGGAACACTGAAGCTTTCTTT. Amino acids: CASSLDTARNTEAFF. Based on the CDR3 plus reference TRBV11-2 and TRBJ1-1, the full variable domain is EAGVAQSPRYKIIEKRQSVAFWCNPISGHATLYWYQQILGQGPKLLIQFQNNGVVDDSQLPKDRFSAERLKGVDSTLKIQPAKLEDSAVYLCASSLDTARNTEAFFGQGTRLTVV.

The chain joins TRBV28 to TRBJ2-4; D uncertain. The CDR3 extends over 12 amino acids. V dropped 2 bases and J dropped 8 bases, with 7 bases sitting between them. Germline CDR1 and CDR2: MDHEN and SYDVKM. The CDR3 DNA reads as TGTGCCAGCAGTTTAGCTCAGGACATTCAGTACTTC. Protein sequence: CASSLAQDIQYF.

This clone was detected once. The V gene is TRBV5-4, the J gene TRBJ1-5; 9 nucleotides align to TRBD1. Trimming at V came to 10 bases and at J to 7 bases, leaving 9 bases not matched to a gene. Germline lookup yields CDR1 SGHNT and CDR2 YYREEE (reference sequence). This CDR3 region has 13 residues. As DNA, the CDR3 is TGTGCCGAAGCAAAGACAGGGGGGCAGCCCCAGCATTTT. Amino acid sequence: CAEAKTGGQPQHF. Looking up the rest from reference TRBV5-4 and TRBJ1-5 gives the full variable domain: ETGVTQSPTHLIKTRGQQVTLRCSSQSGHNTVSWYQQALGQGPQFIFQYYREEENGRGNFPPRFSGLQFPNYSSELNVNALELDDSALYLCAEAKTGGQPQHFGDGTRLSIL.

The rearrangement links TRBV7-2 to TRBJ1-5; 8 positions agree with TRBD1. The CDR3 has 15 residues. Germline CDR1 reads SGHTA; CDR2 reads FQGNSA. V was clipped by 4 bases and J by 1 base; unmatched bases: 3. DNA of the CDR3: TGTGCCAGCAGCTCAGGGGGCATGAGCAATCAGCCCCAGCATTTT. Encoded protein: CASSSGGMSNQPQHF.

This clone was recorded once. This sequence joins TRBV5-1 and TRBJ2-7, with a tentative D call TRBD1 (6 bases). The CDR3 sequence is 14 residues long. Germline V gene lookup returns CDR1 SGHRS and CDR2 YFSETQ. V was trimmed by 4 bases and J by 3 bases, leaving 14 bases between them. The CDR3 sequence is CASSLGQNRYEQYF. The CDR3 DNA reads TGCGCCAGCAGCCTTGGACAGAACCGCTACGAGCAGTACTTC.